This TCR beta chain was documented in a study of blood T cell repertoires in COVID-19. Study overall: The analysed material was cDNA or gDNA that came from T cells, B-cell-depleted T cells, or PBMCs.

CDR1 and CDR2 (germline): SGHTA, FQGNSA. There are 16 residues in the CDR3. The trim removed 4 bases at V and 0 bases at J, leaving 7 bases unmatched. The method was immunoSEQ multiplex PCR; TCRdb's version includes in-frame clones alone and lacks a portion of them. The table lists around 430,000 clones, roughly 89% of them singletons, with around 9.3% in the top ten. Individuals drawn from under 30 US areas were about 18 to 100 years old. Material for sequencing was PBMCs or T cells enriched from blood (not recorded which). The V call is TRBV7-2, the J call TRBJ2-3; 7 nucleotides agree with TRBD1. The TCR was taken from a woman aged 50 to 60 who had recovered from COVID-19. The CDR3 DNA reads as TGTGCCAGCAGCTCAACAGGGGTCCCCAGCACAGATACGCAGTATTTT. Its translation: CASSSTGVPSTDTQYF.